This T cell receptor (beta chain) was identified during a study of blood T cell repertoires in COVID-19. The CDR3 totals 12 residues. Germline V lookup: CDR1 ENHRY, CDR2 SYGVKD. Trimming took 2 bases from V and 6 from J; bases not matched to a gene: 1. Profiled with immunoSEQ multiplex PCR; TCRdb holds only in-frame clones, not every one. The sample lists around 88,000 clones, about 84% occurring once. The rearrangement links TRBV10-3 to TRBJ2-7; 7 positions agree with TRBD1. The origin of this receptor is a man aged 55 to 70 with acute or convalescent COVID-19. Sequences were obtained from peripheral blood. The CDR3 DNA reads as TGTGCCATCAGTGAGGGGACAGCCGAGCAGTACTTC. Residues: CAISEGTAEQYF.